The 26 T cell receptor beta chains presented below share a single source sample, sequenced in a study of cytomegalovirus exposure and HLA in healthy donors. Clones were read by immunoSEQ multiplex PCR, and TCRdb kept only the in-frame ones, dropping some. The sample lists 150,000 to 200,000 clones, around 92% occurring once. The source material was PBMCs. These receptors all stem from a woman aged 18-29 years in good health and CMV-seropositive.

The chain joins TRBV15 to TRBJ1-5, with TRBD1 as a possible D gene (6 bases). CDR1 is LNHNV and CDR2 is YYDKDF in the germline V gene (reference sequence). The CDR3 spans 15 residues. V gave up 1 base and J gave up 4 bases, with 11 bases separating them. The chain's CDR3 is CATSRAQGKNQPQHF. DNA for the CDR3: TGTGCCACCAGCAGAGCTCAGGGGAAAAATCAGCCCCAGCATTTT.

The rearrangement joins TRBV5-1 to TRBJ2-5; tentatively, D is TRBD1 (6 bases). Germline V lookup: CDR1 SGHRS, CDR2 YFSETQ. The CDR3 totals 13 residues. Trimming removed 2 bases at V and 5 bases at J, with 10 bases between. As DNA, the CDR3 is TGCGCCAGCAGCTTCAGGGGCGAGGAGACCCAGTACTTC. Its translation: CASSFRGEETQYF.

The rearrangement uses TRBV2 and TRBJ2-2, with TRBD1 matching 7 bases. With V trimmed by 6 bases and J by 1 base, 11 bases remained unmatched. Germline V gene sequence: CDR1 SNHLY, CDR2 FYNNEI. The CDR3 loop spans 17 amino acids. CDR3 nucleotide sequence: TGTGCCAGCAGAAGCCGCCCCGGGACAGAGAACACCGGGGAGCTGTTTTTT. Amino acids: CASRSRPGTENTGELFF.

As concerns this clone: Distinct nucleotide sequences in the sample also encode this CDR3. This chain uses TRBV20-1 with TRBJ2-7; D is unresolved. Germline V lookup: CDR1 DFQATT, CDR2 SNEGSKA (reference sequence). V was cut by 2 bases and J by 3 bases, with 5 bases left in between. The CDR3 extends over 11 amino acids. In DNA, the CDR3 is TGCAGTGCTAGAACTTTCTACGAGCAGTACTTC. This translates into CSARTFYEQYF.

The CDR3 nucleotides are TGTGCCAGCAGCGGACTAGCGGGAGGGGAGGGTACGCAGTATTTT. Residues: CASSGLAGGEGTQYF. The V gene is TRBV27, the J gene TRBJ2-3, with 15 nucleotides matching TRBD2. CDR1 and CDR2 from the germline V gene are MNHEY and SMNVEV (reference sequence). This CDR3 contains 15 residues. J lost 8 bases, V lost 6 bases, and 6 bases had no gene match.

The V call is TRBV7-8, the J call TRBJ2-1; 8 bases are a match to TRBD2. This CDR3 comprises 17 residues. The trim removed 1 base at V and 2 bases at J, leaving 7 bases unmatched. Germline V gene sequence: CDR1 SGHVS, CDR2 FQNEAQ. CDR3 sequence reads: CASSLEGGTRAYNEQFF. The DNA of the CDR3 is TGTGCCAGCAGCTTAGAGGGAGGGACTAGGGCCTACAATGAGCAGTTCTTC. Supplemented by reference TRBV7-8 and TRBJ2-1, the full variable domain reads GAGVSQSPRYKVAKRGQDVALRCDPISGHVSLFWYQQALGQGPEFLTYFQNEAQLDKSGLPSDRFFAERPEGSVSTLKIQRTQQEDSAVYLCASSLEGGTRAYNEQFFGPGTRLTVL.

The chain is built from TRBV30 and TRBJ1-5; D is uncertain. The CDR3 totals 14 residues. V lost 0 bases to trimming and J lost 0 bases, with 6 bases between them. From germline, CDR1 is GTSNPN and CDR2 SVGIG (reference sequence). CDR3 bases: TGTGCCTGGAGTGTCCAGGTTAGCAATCAGCCCCAGCATTTT. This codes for CAWSVQVSNQPQHF.

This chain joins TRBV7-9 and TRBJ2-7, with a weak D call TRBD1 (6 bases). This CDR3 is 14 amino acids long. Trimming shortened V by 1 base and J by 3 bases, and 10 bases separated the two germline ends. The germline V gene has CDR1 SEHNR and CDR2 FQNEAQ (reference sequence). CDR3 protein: CASSLGQAFYEQYF. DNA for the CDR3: TGTGCCAGCAGCTTAGGACAGGCTTTCTACGAGCAGTACTTC.

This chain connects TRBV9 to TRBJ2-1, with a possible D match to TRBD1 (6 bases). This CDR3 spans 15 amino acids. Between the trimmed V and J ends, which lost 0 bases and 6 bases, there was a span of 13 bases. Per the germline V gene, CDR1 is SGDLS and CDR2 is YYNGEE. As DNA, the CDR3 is TGTGCCAGCAGCGTAGAACAGGGAATAGGCAATGAGCAGTTCTTC. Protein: CASSVEQGIGNEQFF.

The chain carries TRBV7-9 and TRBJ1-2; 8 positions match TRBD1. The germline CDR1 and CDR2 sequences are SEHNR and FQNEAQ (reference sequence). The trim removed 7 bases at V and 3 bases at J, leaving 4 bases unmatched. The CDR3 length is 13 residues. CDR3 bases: TGTGCCAGCATAGGACAGGGCCACTATGGCTACACCTTC. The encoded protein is CASIGQGHYGYTF.

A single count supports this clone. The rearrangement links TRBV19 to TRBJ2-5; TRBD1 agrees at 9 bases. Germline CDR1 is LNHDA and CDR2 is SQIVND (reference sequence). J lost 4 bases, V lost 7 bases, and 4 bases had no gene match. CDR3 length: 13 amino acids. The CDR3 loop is CASTTGGLETQYF. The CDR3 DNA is TGTGCCAGTACCACAGGGGGCTTAGAGACCCAGTACTTC.

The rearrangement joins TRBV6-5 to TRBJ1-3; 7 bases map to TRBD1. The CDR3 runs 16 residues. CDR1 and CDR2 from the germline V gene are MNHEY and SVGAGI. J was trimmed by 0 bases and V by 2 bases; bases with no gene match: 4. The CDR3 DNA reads TGTGCCAGCAGTTACGGGACAGTATCCTCTGGAAACACCATATATTTT. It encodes CASSYGTVSSGNTIYF.

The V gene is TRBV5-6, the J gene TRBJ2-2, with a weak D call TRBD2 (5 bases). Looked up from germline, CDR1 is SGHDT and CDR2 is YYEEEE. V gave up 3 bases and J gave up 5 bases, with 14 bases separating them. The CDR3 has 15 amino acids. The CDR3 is CASSSASFSTGELFF. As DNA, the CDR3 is TGTGCCAGCAGCTCGGCTAGCTTCTCGACCGGGGAGCTGTTTTTT.

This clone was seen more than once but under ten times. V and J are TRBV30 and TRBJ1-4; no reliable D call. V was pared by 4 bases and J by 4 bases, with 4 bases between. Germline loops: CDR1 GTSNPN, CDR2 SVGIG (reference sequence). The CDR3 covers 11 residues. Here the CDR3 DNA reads TGTGCCTGGACAGATAATGAAAAACTGTTTTTT. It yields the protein CAWTDNEKLFF.

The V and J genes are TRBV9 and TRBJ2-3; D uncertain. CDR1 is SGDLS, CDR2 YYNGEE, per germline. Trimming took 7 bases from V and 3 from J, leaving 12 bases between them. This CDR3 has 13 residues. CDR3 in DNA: TGTGCCAGCGGCCTTCCATCGACAGATACGCAGTATTTT. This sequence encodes CASGLPSTDTQYF.

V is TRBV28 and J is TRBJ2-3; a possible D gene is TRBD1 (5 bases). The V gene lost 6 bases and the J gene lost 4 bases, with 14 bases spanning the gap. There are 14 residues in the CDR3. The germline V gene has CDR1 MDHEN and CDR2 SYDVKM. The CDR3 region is CASSLQGGADTQYF. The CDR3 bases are TGTGCCAGCAGCCTGCAGGGTGGAGCAGATACGCAGTATTTT.

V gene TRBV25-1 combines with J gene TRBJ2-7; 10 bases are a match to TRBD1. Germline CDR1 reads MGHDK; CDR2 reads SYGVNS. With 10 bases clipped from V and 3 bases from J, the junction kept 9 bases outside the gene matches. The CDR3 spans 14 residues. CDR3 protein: CAIGGTGDLYEQYF. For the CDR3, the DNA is TGTGCCATCGGGGGGACAGGGGATCTCTACGAGCAGTACTTC.

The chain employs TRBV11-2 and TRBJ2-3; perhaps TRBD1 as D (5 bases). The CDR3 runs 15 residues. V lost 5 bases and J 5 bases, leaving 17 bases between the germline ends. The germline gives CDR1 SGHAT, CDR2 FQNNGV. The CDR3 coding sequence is TGTGCCAGCAGCCTGGAGCTCCTAAGGGGAGATACGCAGTATTTT. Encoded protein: CASSLELLRGDTQYF.

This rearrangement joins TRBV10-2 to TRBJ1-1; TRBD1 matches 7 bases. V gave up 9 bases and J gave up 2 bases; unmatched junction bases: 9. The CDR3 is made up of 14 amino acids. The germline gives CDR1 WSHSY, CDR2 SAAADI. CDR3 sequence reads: CASWPRQGNTEAFF. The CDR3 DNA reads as TGCGCCAGTTGGCCGAGACAGGGTAACACTGAAGCTTTCTTT.

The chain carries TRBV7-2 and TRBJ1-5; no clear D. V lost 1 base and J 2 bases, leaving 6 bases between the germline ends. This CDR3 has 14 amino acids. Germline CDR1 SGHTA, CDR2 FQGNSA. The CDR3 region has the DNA TGTGCCAGCAGCTTAGGGCAGGGCAATCAGCCCCAGCATTTT. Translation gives CASSLGQGNQPQHF.

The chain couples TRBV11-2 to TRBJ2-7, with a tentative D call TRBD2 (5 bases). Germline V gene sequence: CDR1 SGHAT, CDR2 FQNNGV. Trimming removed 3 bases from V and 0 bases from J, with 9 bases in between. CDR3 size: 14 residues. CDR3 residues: CASSLTTPSYEQYF. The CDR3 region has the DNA TGTGCCAGCAGCTTGACTACCCCCTCCTACGAGCAGTACTTC. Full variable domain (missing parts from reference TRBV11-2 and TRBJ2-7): EAGVAQSPRYKIIEKRQSVAFWCNPISGHATLYWYQQILGQGPKLLIQFQNNGVVDDSQLPKDRFSAERLKGVDSTLKIQPAKLEDSAVYLCASSLTTPSYEQYFGPGTRLTVT.

The DNA of the CDR3 is TGTGCCAGCAGTGAGTACAGGACCTCTGGAAACACCATATATTTT. This encodes CASSEYRTSGNTIYF. This chain links TRBV2 with TRBJ1-3; D perhaps matches TRBD1 (5 bases). V was trimmed by 3 bases and J by 0 bases, leaving 9 bases between them. The germline gives CDR1 SNHLY, CDR2 FYNNEI. The CDR3 runs 15 residues.

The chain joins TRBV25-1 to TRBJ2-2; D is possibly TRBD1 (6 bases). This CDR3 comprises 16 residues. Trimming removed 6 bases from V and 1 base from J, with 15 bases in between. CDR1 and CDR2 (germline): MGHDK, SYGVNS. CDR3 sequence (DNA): TGTGCCAGCAGGCAAAGGGGGACACTGAACACCGGGGAGCTGTTTTTT. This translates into CASRQRGTLNTGELFF.

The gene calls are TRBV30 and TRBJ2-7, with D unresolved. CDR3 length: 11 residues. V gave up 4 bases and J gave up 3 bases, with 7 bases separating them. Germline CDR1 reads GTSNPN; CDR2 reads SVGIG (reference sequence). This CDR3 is CAWNADYEQYF. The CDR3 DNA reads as TGTGCCTGGAATGCGGACTACGAGCAGTACTTC.

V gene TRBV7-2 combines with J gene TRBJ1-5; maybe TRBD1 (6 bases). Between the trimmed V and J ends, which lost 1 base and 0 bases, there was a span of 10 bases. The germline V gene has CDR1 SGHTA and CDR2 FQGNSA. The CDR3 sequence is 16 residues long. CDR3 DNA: TGTGCCAGCAGCTTAGGGACAGCTTATAGCAATCAGCCCCAGCATTTT. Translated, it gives CASSLGTAYSNQPQHF.

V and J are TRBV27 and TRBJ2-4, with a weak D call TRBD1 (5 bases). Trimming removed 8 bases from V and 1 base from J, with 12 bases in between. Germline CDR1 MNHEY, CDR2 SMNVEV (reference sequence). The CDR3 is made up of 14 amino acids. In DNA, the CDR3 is TGTGCCAGCGTCTCTCGACAGGCCAAAAACATTCAGTACTTC. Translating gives CASVSRQAKNIQYF.